One and the same sample provided the 31 T cell receptor beta chains below, sequenced in a study of blood T cell repertoires in COVID-19. The protocol was immunoSEQ multiplex PCR, while the TCRdb copy is restricted to in-frame clones and leaves out a portion. The sample holds about 270,000 clones, roughly 84% seen once. Material: peripheral blood. The receptors originated from a woman under 30 with acute or convalescent COVID-19.

V is TRBV7-9 and J is TRBJ1-2; D is unclear. Trimming took 5 bases from V and 0 from J, leaving 10 bases between them. The CDR3 loop spans 14 amino acids. CDR1 and CDR2 (germline): SEHNR, FQNEAQ (reference sequence). Written as DNA, the CDR3 is TGTGCCAGCAGCCCCCAAGTAGCTAACTATGGCTACACCTTC. Its protein product is CASSPQVANYGYTF.

This clone was recorded only once. The chain carries TRBV18 and TRBJ1-6; the D gene is possibly TRBD1 (5 bases). V lost 1 base and J 4 bases, leaving 11 bases between the germline ends. The CDR3 length is 16 residues. Germline V gene data show CDR1 as KGHSH and CDR2 as LQKENI. CDR3 DNA sequence: TGTGCCAGCTCACCACAGGGACTGGGTTATAATTCACCCCTCCACTTT. Amino acid sequence: CASSPQGLGYNSPLHF.

The chain links TRBV4-3 to TRBJ1-2, with a weak D call TRBD1 (6 bases). V was trimmed by 0 bases and J by 4 bases, leaving 9 bases between them. The CDR3 has 14 residues. Per germline, CDR1 LGHNA and CDR2 YSLEER. CDR3 protein: CASSQERTAYGYTF. CDR3 sequence (DNA): TGCGCCAGCAGCCAAGAAAGGACAGCCTATGGCTACACCTTC.

The chain uses TRBV29-1 and TRBJ1-2; perhaps TRBD1 as D (5 bases). CDR1 and CDR2 (germline): SQVTM, ANQGSEA. The CDR3 length is 13 residues. With 4 bases removed from V and 4 bases from J, the gap between germline ends came to 13 bases. The CDR3 region is CSVVLQGSYGYTF. The CDR3, as DNA: TGCAGCGTTGTACTTCAGGGTAGCTATGGCTACACCTTC.

This clone was observed a single time. The rearrangement links TRBV5-4 to TRBJ2-2; D is unclear. V was shortened by 9 bases and J by 0 bases, with 21 bases between the two germline ends. The germline CDR1 and CDR2 sequences are SGHNT and YYREEE (reference sequence). The CDR3 is 17 amino acids. The CDR3 sequence is CAIGSGLPLSNTGELFF. The DNA for the CDR3 is TGTGCCATCGGGTCCGGTCTACCCCTCTCGAACACCGGGGAGCTGTTTTTT.

The V call is TRBV2, the J call TRBJ1-2; perhaps TRBD1 as D (5 bases). The CDR3 has 13 amino acids. Per germline, CDR1 SNHLY and CDR2 FYNNEI. V was pared by 5 bases and J by 7 bases, with 14 bases between. The CDR3 here is CASSSSRGGGYTF. CDR3 in DNA: TGTGCCAGCAGTTCGAGTAGGGGTGGTGGCTACACCTTC.

The chain couples TRBV4-3 to TRBJ2-7, with 12 bases identical to TRBD2. Germline CDR1 is LGHNA and CDR2 is YSLEER. The CDR3 spans 15 residues. Trimming cost V 0 bases and J 4 bases; bases outside gene matches: 1. The CDR3 nucleotides are TGCGCCAGCAGCCAAGAGACTAGCGGGAGTTACGAGCAGTACTTC. Its translation: CASSQETSGSYEQYF.

The CDR3 nucleotides are TGCGCCAGCAGCGTTGGTGGTCTAGCGGGAGAGAGCAAGCTGTTTTTT. This encodes CASSVGGLAGESKLFF. This chain links TRBV5-1 with TRBJ2-2; the match to TRBD2 covers 10 bases. The CDR3 is made up of 16 amino acids. J was trimmed by 12 bases and V by 4 bases; bases with no gene match: 15. The germline gives CDR1 SGHRS, CDR2 YFSETQ.

The chain joins TRBV19 to TRBJ2-1; 7 nucleotides align to TRBD2. Germline V lookup: CDR1 LNHDA, CDR2 SQIVND (reference sequence). The CDR3 extends over 15 amino acids. The junction had 7 bases not matched to a gene; V was cut back by 3 bases and J by 5 bases. For the CDR3, the DNA is TGTGCCAGTAGTATGACTAGCAACCCCCACAATGAGCAGTTCTTC. Translation: CASSMTSNPHNEQFF.

In regard to this clone: A read error may account for a junction end that differs from germline. The chain joins TRBV12-3 or TRBV12-4 to TRBJ2-7, with 11 bases matching TRBD2. This CDR3 is built from 13 residues. The CDR3 bases are TGTGCCAGCAGTTTTTCGGCTAGCGGGAGGTCGAATTTC. Translating gives CASSFSASGRSNF.

This clone has only one observation. This CDR3 is CASSESSGRANTEAFF. CDR3 DNA: TGTGCCAGCAGTGAATCGTCGGGCAGGGCAAACACTGAAGCTTTCTTT. The chain links TRBV6-1 to TRBJ1-1; perhaps TRBD1 as D (5 bases). V was shortened by 2 bases and J by 2 bases, with 15 bases between the two germline ends. CDR1 and CDR2 (germline): MNHNS, SASEGT. The CDR3 contains 16 residues.

The DNA of the CDR3 is TGTGCCAGCAGACGACAGGGGGGCCAAGAGACCCAGTACTTC. Amino acid sequence: CASRRQGGQETQYF. The chain employs TRBV2 and TRBJ2-5; TRBD1 agrees at 9 bases. V was pared by 6 bases and J by 1 base, with 3 bases of the junction left unmatched. The CDR3 totals 14 residues. The V gene's germline CDR1 is SNHLY and CDR2 FYNNEI.

A single count supports this clone. Within the sample, other DNA sequences also encode this same CDR3. V gene TRBV18 combines with J gene TRBJ2-7, with a possible D match to TRBD1 (6 bases). From germline, CDR1 is KGHSH and CDR2 LQKENI. This CDR3 spans 13 amino acids. V lost 2 bases, J lost 1 base, and 6 bases lay in between. The CDR3, as DNA: TGTGCCAGCTCACCAGGGACATCCTACGAGCAGTACTTC. This translates into CASSPGTSYEQYF.

This chain uses TRBV30 with TRBJ1-2; D may be TRBD1 (5 bases). The CDR3 extends over 13 amino acids. V was cut by 3 bases and J by 4 bases, with 12 bases left in between. Germline loops: CDR1 GTSNPN, CDR2 SVGIG (reference sequence). The CDR3 DNA sequence: TGTGCCTGGAGCCGACAGACCGTCTATGGCTACACCTTC. Its translation is CAWSRQTVYGYTF. Variable domain in full (rest from reference TRBV30 and TRBJ1-2): SQTIHQWPATLVQPVGSPLSLECTVEGTSNPNLYWYRQAAGRGLQLLFYSVGIGQISSEVPQNLSASRPQDRQFILSSKKLLLSDSGFYLCAWSRQTVYGYTFGSGTRLTVV.

The rearrangement uses TRBV7-2 and TRBJ1-5; 9 bases line up with TRBD1. Germline values: CDR1 SGHTA, CDR2 FQGNSA. The CDR3 runs to 15 residues. J lost 5 bases, V lost 5 bases, and 7 bases had no gene match. DNA for the CDR3: TGTGCCAGCAGCACATACAGGGGGCCAGATCAGCCCCAGCATTTT. Its translation: CASSTYRGPDQPQHF.

The chain has TRBV11-3 and TRBJ2-3; 12 nucleotides match TRBD2. With V trimmed by 4 bases and J by 0 bases, 2 bases remained unmatched. CDR3 size: 16 residues. Germline lookup yields CDR1 SGHNT and CDR2 YENEEA. The DNA for the CDR3 is TGTGCCAGCAGCTACGGACTAGCGGGGAGCACAGATACGCAGTATTTT. It encodes CASSYGLAGSTDTQYF.

The chain couples TRBV30 to TRBJ1-3; 8 bases fit TRBD1. V lost 3 bases to trimming and J lost 8 bases; unmatched junction nucleotides: 12. This CDR3 spans 15 amino acids. Germline V gives CDR1 GTSNPN, CDR2 SVGIG (reference sequence). Written as DNA, the CDR3 is TGTGCCTGGAGATTCCGGACAGGGTTCGAATACACCATATATTTT. This gives the protein CAWRFRTGFEYTIYF. Based on the CDR3 plus reference TRBV30 and TRBJ1-3, the full variable domain is SQTIHQWPATLVQPVGSPLSLECTVEGTSNPNLYWYRQAAGRGLQLLFYSVGIGQISSEVPQNLSASRPQDRQFILSSKKLLLSDSGFYLCAWRFRTGFEYTIYFGEGSWLTVV.

This chain uses TRBV28 with TRBJ2-2; 7 nucleotides agree with TRBD1. The ends lost 7 bases at V and 5 bases at J; junction bases unmatched: 13. Germline-derived CDR1 and CDR2 are MDHEN and SYDVKM. The CDR3 totals 16 residues. CDR3 in DNA: TGTGCCAGCAAGAACTTAAAACAGGGGTTTACCGGGGAGCTGTTTTTT. It is translated as CASKNLKQGFTGELFF.

The V and J genes are TRBV6-6 and TRBJ1-1; D might be TRBD1 (5 bases). Germline CDR1 reads MNHNY; CDR2 reads SVGAGI (reference sequence). Trimming pared 6 bases from V and 1 base from J, leaving 12 bases between. The CDR3 contains 14 residues. CDR3 region: CASSPDSSNTEAFF. In DNA form, the CDR3 reads TGTGCCAGCAGCCCCGACAGTTCGAACACTGAAGCTTTCTTT.

The rearrangement joins TRBV6-5 to TRBJ1-1, with TRBD1 identical over 8 bases. The CDR3 is 12 residues long. J lost 7 bases, V lost 6 bases, and 4 bases had no gene match. Germline V gene lookup returns CDR1 MNHEY and CDR2 SVGAGI. This chain's CDR3 is CASSPDRGEAFF. The DNA for the CDR3 is TGTGCCAGCAGCCCCGACAGGGGTGAAGCTTTCTTT.

The chain uses TRBV5-5 and TRBJ2-7; 8 nucleotides agree with TRBD1. Germline V CDR1 and CDR2: SGHKS, YYEKEE (reference sequence). The CDR3 loop spans 15 amino acids. J lost 0 bases, V lost 2 bases, and 4 bases had no gene match. Here the CDR3 DNA reads TGTGCCAGCAGCTTTTGGCAGGGGGCCTCCTACGAGCAGTACTTC. Amino acids: CASSFWQGASYEQYF.

The chain recombines TRBV10-3 with TRBJ1-4, with 8 positions matching TRBD1. There are 14 residues in the CDR3. With 2 bases clipped from V and 8 bases from J, the junction kept 4 bases outside the gene matches. Germline CDR1 ENHRY, CDR2 SYGVKD. The CDR3 nucleotides read TGTGCCATCAGTGAGCGGACAGGGAGCGAAAAACTGTTTTTT. Translating gives CAISERTGSEKLFF.

The chain links TRBV6-5 to TRBJ2-7, with D unclear. CDR3 size: 13 residues. From germline, CDR1 is MNHEY and CDR2 SVGAGI. V lost 6 bases to trimming and J lost 0 bases, with 9 bases between them. The CDR3 loop reads CASRVLSSYEQYF. Here the CDR3 DNA reads TGTGCCAGCAGAGTATTGAGCTCCTACGAGCAGTACTTC.

This sequence joins TRBV5-1 and TRBJ2-1; 8 bases line up with TRBD1. Germline V gene sequence: CDR1 SGHRS, CDR2 YFSETQ. The CDR3 consists of 15 residues. V was pared by 3 bases and J by 2 bases, with 4 bases of the junction left unmatched. This CDR3 reads CASSSAGGAYNEQFF. DNA of the CDR3: TGCGCCAGCAGCTCTGCAGGGGGCGCCTACAATGAGCAGTTCTTC.

CDR3: CASSKTLTGGSTDTQYF. The CDR3 DNA follows: TGTGCCAGTAGTAAAACGCTAACAGGGGGTAGCACAGATACGCAGTATTTT. The J gene is TRBJ2-3, the V gene TRBV19; 8 bases map to TRBD1. The CDR3 sequence is 17 residues long. V dropped 4 bases and J dropped 0; count of bases not matched to a gene: 9. The germline V gene has CDR1 LNHDA and CDR2 SQIVND (reference sequence).

V usage is TRBV15 and J usage is TRBJ2-3; D is uncertain. In germline, CDR1 is LNHNV, CDR2 YYDKDF (reference sequence). There are 13 residues in the CDR3. V was shortened by 1 base and J by 6 bases, with 8 bases between the two germline ends. CDR3 amino acids: CATSRGYSDTQYF. The CDR3 region has the DNA TGTGCCACCAGCAGAGGCTATTCGGATACGCAGTATTTT.

The chain uses TRBV4-3 and TRBJ2-7; D is perhaps TRBD2 (6 bases). CDR1 LGHNA and CDR2 YSLEER come from the germline V gene. The V end lost 0 bases, the J end lost 2 bases, and 17 bases lay between the germline ends. This CDR3 comprises 17 residues. The CDR3 DNA sequence: TGCGCCAGCAGCCAAGACGCTCGCGGGGCGAGTGCCTACGAGCAGTACTTC. This sequence encodes CASSQDARGASAYEQYF.

The V gene is TRBV7-2, the J gene TRBJ2-7; 15 nucleotides agree with TRBD2. The V gene's germline CDR1 is SGHTA and CDR2 FQGNSA. The V segment lost 6 bases and the J segment 4 bases; nucleotides outside the gene matches: 10. The CDR3 spans 17 residues. CDR3 DNA sequence: TGTGCCAGCAGTGTACAGGGACTAGCGGGAGGTTGGTACGAGCAGTACTTC. This translates into CASSVQGLAGGWYEQYF.

This chain uses TRBV4-1 with TRBJ2-1; D is undetermined. The V gene lost 4 bases and the J gene lost 6 bases, with 7 bases spanning the gap. The CDR3 has 12 residues. CDR1 and CDR2 from the germline V gene are MGHRA and YSYEKL. The CDR3 bases are TGCGCCAGCAGCCCTAACCCCAATGAGCAGTTCTTC. Encoded protein: CASSPNPNEQFF.

This chain uses TRBV18 with TRBJ2-1; 8 bases are shared with TRBD1. Germline lookup yields CDR1 KGHSH and CDR2 LQKENI. The CDR3 is made up of 16 amino acids. Trimming cost V 3 bases and J 8 bases; bases outside gene matches: 12. The chain's CDR3 is CASSPTQGVRGDEQFF. CDR3 bases: TGTGCCAGCTCACCGACACAGGGGGTCAGGGGGGATGAGCAGTTCTTC.

The rearrangement joins TRBV15 to TRBJ1-5; D perhaps matches TRBD1 (5 bases). V lost 3 bases, J lost 3 bases, and 18 bases lay in between. Germline CDR1 LNHNV, CDR2 YYDKDF (reference sequence). The CDR3 has 17 amino acids. In nucleotides, the CDR3 is TGTGCCACCAGCAGGGGGGGGACCGGACACATCAATCAGCCCCAGCATTTT. Its translation: CATSRGGTGHINQPQHF.